This TCR beta chain is from a study of shared clonotypes between healthy human individuals. Study at large: Aged between 18 and 49, the donors were a couple of women and three men. The study's findings and limits: Clonotype sharing among donors likely depends on sequencing depth.

Worth noting for this clone: Its antigen is not known.

V was clipped by 1 base and J by 1 base, with 9 bases between them. The CDR3 sequence is 14 residues long. Looked up from germline, CDR1 is SGHRS and CDR2 is YFSETQ. Selected positively for CCR7 and CD45RO-negative, naive CD8 cells excluded terminally differentiated effector memory CD45RA+ cells. Libraries were prepared by immunoSEQ multiplex PCR; TCRdb keeps only in-frame clonotypes and omits some of them. The sample lists 560,000 or so clones, approximately 96% seen once, with about 0.11% in the top ten. What was sequenced was naive CD8+ T cells sorted from blood. The rearrangement links TRBV5-1 to TRBJ2-7; no clear D gene. The source of this sequence is a woman aged 25 to 39 in good health. The CDR3 DNA is TGCGCCAGCAGCTTGATTGGGGAATCCTACGAGCAGTACTTC. This gives the protein CASSLIGESYEQYF.